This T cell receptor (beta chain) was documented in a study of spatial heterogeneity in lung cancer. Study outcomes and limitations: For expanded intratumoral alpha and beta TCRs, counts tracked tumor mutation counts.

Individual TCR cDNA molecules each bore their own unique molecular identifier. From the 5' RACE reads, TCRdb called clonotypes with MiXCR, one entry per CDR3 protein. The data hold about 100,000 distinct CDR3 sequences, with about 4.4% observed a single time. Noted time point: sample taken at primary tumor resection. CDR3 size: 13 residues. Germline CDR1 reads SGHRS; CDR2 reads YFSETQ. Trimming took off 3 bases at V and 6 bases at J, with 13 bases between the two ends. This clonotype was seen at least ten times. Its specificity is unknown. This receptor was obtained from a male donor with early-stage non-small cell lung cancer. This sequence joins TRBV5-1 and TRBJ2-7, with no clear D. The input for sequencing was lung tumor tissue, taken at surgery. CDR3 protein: CASSYYELTEQYF. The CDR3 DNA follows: TGCGCCAGCAGCTATTATGAATTAACCGAGCAGTACTTC.